This is a list of T cell receptor beta chains from one sample in a study of shared clonotypes between healthy human individuals. The data were produced by immunoSEQ multiplex PCR, yet TCRdb's version contains in-frame clones alone and is incomplete. The data show more than 2 million clones, 90% to 96% seen once. Input material: naive CD4+ T cells sorted from blood. Receptors were obtained from a young man in good health. The CDR3 runs from the conserved cysteine through the conserved F or W. Fields, in order: J gene, D gene, clone size, V gene, CDR3 protein, CDR3 DNA. D genes are given only for firm matches. Clone size appears in some rows only: once, few, many, or a class for an expanded clone.

J: TRBJ2-7
D: .
size: .
V: TRBV7-2
CDR3: CASSTSGWSDYEQYF
DNA: TGTGCCAGCAGCACCAGCGGGTGGAGTGATTACGAGCAGTACTTC

J: TRBJ2-7
D: TRBD1
size: .
V: TRBV6-5
CDR3: CASSIRDRGSYEQYF
DNA: TGTGCCAGCAGTATACGGGACAGGGGATCCTACGAGCAGTACTTC

J: TRBJ2-1
D: .
size: .
V: TRBV30
CDR3: CAWSLDRLYNEQFF
DNA: TGTGCCTGGAGTTTAGACAGGTTGTACAATGAGCAGTTCTTC

J: TRBJ2-1
D: TRBD2
size: once
V: TRBV9
CDR3: CASSPRLAPYNEQFF
DNA: TGTGCCAGCAGCCCTCGACTAGCCCCCTACAATGAGCAGTTCTTC

J: TRBJ2-1
D: .
size: .
V: TRBV6-6
CDR3: CASMTGGGNEQFF
DNA: TGTGCCAGCATGACTGGGGGAGGAAATGAGCAGTTCTTC

J: TRBJ1-2
D: .
size: .
V: TRBV19
CDR3: CASSITVSNYGYTF
DNA: TGTGCCAGTAGTATAACAGTCAGTAACTATGGCTACACCTTC

J: TRBJ1-2
D: .
size: .
V: TRBV6-1
CDR3: CASSDVGLLYGYTF
DNA: TGTGCCAGCAGTGATGTGGGGCTCCTCTATGGCTACACCTTC

J: TRBJ2-7
D: TRBD1
size: .
V: TRBV7-2
CDR3: CASSFGTGVYEQYF
DNA: TGTGCCAGCAGCTTCGGGACAGGGGTATACGAGCAGTACTTC

J: TRBJ2-1
D: TRBD2
size: .
V: TRBV7-3
CDR3: CASSSSGTSYNEQFF
DNA: TGTGCCAGCAGCTCCTCCGGGACTAGCTACAATGAGCAGTTCTTC

J: TRBJ1-5
D: .
size: .
V: TRBV5-5
CDR3: CASSLDGWNQPQHF
DNA: TGTGCCAGCAGCTTGGATGGGTGGAATCAGCCCCAGCATTTT

J: TRBJ2-2
D: .
size: .
V: TRBV4-1
CDR3: CASSQRGGQALANTGELFF
DNA: TGCGCCAGCAGCCAGAGGGGGGGACAGGCCCTCGCGAACACCGGGGAGCTGTTTTTT

J: TRBJ2-7
D: TRBD1
size: once
V: TRBV7-9
CDR3: CASSLVGAGGNYEQYF
DNA: TGTGCCAGCAGCTTAGTGGGCGCAGGGGGCAACTACGAGCAGTACTTC

J: TRBJ1-5
D: TRBD1
size: .
V: TRBV28
CDR3: CASSLVGQGANQPQHF
DNA: TGTGCCAGCAGTTTGGTGGGACAGGGGGCGAATCAGCCCCAGCATTTT

J: TRBJ2-7
D: TRBD1
size: .
V: TRBV28
CDR3: CASSSGTVTYEQYF
DNA: TGTGCCAGCAGTTCTGGGACAGTTACCTACGAGCAGTACTTC

J: TRBJ2-3
D: TRBD2
size: .
V: TRBV4-3
CDR3: CASSQDLGGSWNTQYF
DNA: TGCGCCAGCAGCCAAGACCTGGGCGGGAGCTGGAATACGCAGTATTTT

J: TRBJ2-1
D: .
size: .
V: TRBV20-1
CDR3: CSARVRNEQFF
DNA: TGCAGTGCTAGAGTTAGGAATGAGCAGTTCTTC

J: TRBJ1-2
D: .
size: .
V: TRBV30
CDR3: CAWTRGTVEGYTF
DNA: TGTGCCTGGACCCGTGGGACCGTAGAAGGCTACACCTTC

J: TRBJ1-5
D: .
size: .
V: TRBV6-1
CDR3: CASSEGRWVGGGQPQHF
DNA: TGTGCCAGCAGTGAAGGGAGGTGGGTAGGGGGTGGACAGCCCCAGCATTTT

J: TRBJ2-1
D: .
size: .
V: TRBV10-1
CDR3: CASSEWVGEQFF
DNA: TGCGCCAGCAGTGAGTGGGTAGGTGAGCAGTTCTTC

J: TRBJ1-4
D: TRBD1
size: .
V: TRBV11-2
CDR3: CASSLVTGTVNEKLFF
DNA: TGTGCCAGCAGCTTGGTGACCGGGACAGTTAATGAAAAACTGTTTTTT

J: TRBJ1-5
D: TRBD1
size: .
V: TRBV18
CDR3: CASSPPFPGQSNQPQHF
DNA: TGTGCCAGCTCACCACCATTCCCGGGACAGAGCAATCAGCCCCAGCATTTT

J: TRBJ1-1
D: .
size: .
V: TRBV5-1
CDR3: CASSLERGGTEAFF
DNA: TGCGCCAGCAGCTTGGAAAGGGGAGGCACTGAAGCTTTCTTT

J: TRBJ1-1
D: .
size: .
V: TRBV6-6
CDR3: CASSYGFGTEAFF
DNA: TGTGCCAGCAGTTACGGGTTCGGCACTGAAGCTTTCTTT

J: TRBJ2-1
D: TRBD2
size: .
V: TRBV5-4
CDR3: CASREREGHNEQFF
DNA: TGTGCCAGCAGGGAGCGGGAGGGCCATAATGAGCAGTTCTTC

J: TRBJ2-3
D: TRBD2
size: .
V: TRBV2
CDR3: CASKDPYVKREGRGTDTQYF
DNA: TGTGCCAGCAAGGACCCCTATGTAAAGCGGGAGGGACGGGGCACAGATACGCAGTATTTT

J: TRBJ2-2
D: .
size: .
V: TRBV5-8
CDR3: CASSLARGSGTGELFF
DNA: TGTGCCAGCAGCTTGGCCAGGGGTTCGGGCACCGGGGAGCTGTTTTTT

J: TRBJ2-7
D: .
size: .
V: TRBV30
CDR3: CAWNTGTDSYEQYF
DNA: TGTGCCTGGAACACCGGGACGGACTCCTACGAGCAGTACTTC

J: TRBJ1-5
D: .
size: .
V: TRBV2
CDR3: CASSGRAGNQPQHF
DNA: TGTGCCAGCAGTGGACGGGCCGGCAATCAGCCCCAGCATTTT

J: TRBJ2-7
D: TRBD2
size: .
V: TRBV7-2
CDR3: CASSSLGGSSYEQYF
DNA: TGTGCCAGCAGCTCACTAGGCGGGAGCTCCTACGAGCAGTACTTC

J: TRBJ1-6
D: .
size: once
V: TRBV10-3
CDR3: CAIRGQGTSPYSPLHF
DNA: TGTGCCATCAGAGGCCAGGGGACCTCCCCTTATTCACCCCTCCACTTT

J: TRBJ2-5
D: TRBD2
size: .
V: TRBV5-1
CDR3: CASSFGLADQETQYF
DNA: TGCGCCAGCAGCTTCGGACTAGCGGACCAAGAGACCCAGTACTTC

J: TRBJ1-6
D: .
size: .
V: TRBV30
CDR3: CAWTELSYNSPLHF
DNA: TGTGCCTGGACGGAGCTCTCCTATAATTCACCCCTCCACTTT